This TCR beta chain was identified in a study of cytomegalovirus exposure and HLA in healthy donors. PCR was performed using 60 Vbeta and 13 Jbeta primers. Here immunoSEQ multiplex PCR was the method, and the copy in TCRdb shows in-frame clones only, minus some. The sample yields over 95,000 clones, about 70% seen once. This CDR3 contains 14 residues. Trimming shortened V by 3 bases and J by 3 bases, and 9 bases separated the two germline ends. Germline-derived CDR1 and CDR2 are MDHEN and SYDVKM. Sequencing input: PBMCs. The chain is built from TRBV28 and TRBJ2-1; perhaps TRBD1 as D (6 bases). This TCR came from a human donor in good health. CDR3 nucleotide sequence: TGTGCCAGCAGTTTGAGACAGGTCTACAATGAGCAGTTCTTC. Its protein product is CASSLRQVYNEQFF.